These T cell receptor beta chains were read from a single sample in a study of blood T cell repertoires in COVID-19. Only in-frame clones appear in the TCRdb table, and some are missing; sequencing was by immunoSEQ multiplex PCR. The sample carries more than 70,000 clones, 88% recorded once. The specimen sequenced was peripheral blood. These TCRs come from a human donor in a cohort sampled during active COVID-19. The CDR3 runs from the conserved cysteine through the conserved F or W. The D gene is left open where the match is weak. The size of a clone is reported for some rows only, either as once, few or many, or as a class for expanded clones.

v_call	d_call	j_call	clone_size	cdr3_aa	cdr3_nt
TRBV28	NA	TRBJ2-1	NA	CASSFNPTSSYNEQFF	TGTGCCAGCAGTTTTAACCCGACAAGCTCCTACAATGAGCAGTTCTTC
TRBV2	NA	TRBJ2-1	few	CASSATGREQFF	TGTGCCAGCAGTGCAACAGGGCGTGAGCAGTTCTTC
TRBV19	TRBD1	TRBJ1-6	NA	CASSRTGADSPLHF	TGTGCCAGTAGTAGAACAGGGGCCGATTCACCCCTCCACTTT
TRBV4-1	TRBD2	TRBJ2-1	NA	CASSQRTSGVNEQFF	TGCGCCAGCAGCCAGAGGACTAGCGGGGTTAATGAGCAGTTCTTC
TRBV27	NA	TRBJ2-7	NA	CASTDRNYEQYF	TGTGCCAGCACCGACAGAAACTACGAGCAGTACTTC
TRBV7-3	TRBD2	TRBJ2-7	few	CASSAGGGGYEQYF	TGTGCCAGCAGCGCGGGTGGCGGGGGCTACGAGCAGTACTTC
TRBV3-1/TRBV3-2	NA	TRBJ2-2	NA	CASSQVSRGPGELFF	TGTGCCAGCAGCCAAGTCAGCAGGGGCCCCGGGGAGCTGTTTTTT
TRBV19	NA	TRBJ1-1	NA	CASRPRGGYTEAFF	TGTGCCAGTAGACCAAGGGGGGGGTACACTGAAGCTTTCTTT
TRBV30	NA	TRBJ1-1	once	CAWRPPPERTEAFF	TGTGCCTGGAGGCCCCCACCCGAGCGCACTGAAGCTTTCTTT
TRBV7-9	NA	TRBJ2-5	NA	CASSDRDTTQETQYF	TGTGCCAGCAGCGACCGGGACACCACCCAAGAGACCCAGTACTTC
TRBV2	NA	TRBJ2-4	NA	CASSETRGVNIQYF	TGTGCCAGCAGTGAAACCAGGGGAGTTAACATTCAGTACTTC
TRBV5-1	NA	TRBJ1-6	few	CASSLDPAGNSPLHF	TGCGCCAGCAGCTTGGACCCCGCAGGGAATTCACCCCTCCACTTT
TRBV12-3/TRBV12-4	NA	TRBJ1-1	NA	CASSYADTEAFF	TGTGCCAGCAGTTACGCGGACACTGAAGCTTTCTTT
TRBV7-6	NA	TRBJ2-5	NA	CASSLEDKRAQYF	TGTGCCAGCAGCTTAGAGGATAAGAGGGCCCAGTACTTC
TRBV5-1	TRBD1	TRBJ1-5	NA	CASSPTGYQPQHF	TGCGCCAGCAGCCCGACAGGGTACCAGCCCCAGCATTTT
TRBV13	TRBD1	TRBJ2-7	NA	CASSLRDREGEQYF	TGTGCCAGCAGCTTAAGGGACAGGGAAGGCGAGCAGTACTTC
TRBV5-8	TRBD2	TRBJ2-1	NA	CASSLGLADHNEQFF	TGTGCCAGCAGCTTGGGTCTAGCGGACCACAATGAGCAGTTCTTC
TRBV9	TRBD1	TRBJ2-1	NA	CASSVPDRVVANEQFF	TGTGCCAGCAGCGTACCCGACAGGGTTGTTGCGAATGAGCAGTTCTTC
TRBV28	TRBD1	TRBJ1-5	NA	CASSLATGVGQPQHF	TGTGCCAGCAGTTTGGCGACAGGGGTGGGTCAGCCCCAGCATTTT
TRBV5-4	NA	TRBJ1-2	NA	CASSLGGGYGYTF	TGTGCCAGCAGCTTGGGGGGAGGCTATGGCTACACCTTC
TRBV24-1	TRBD2	TRBJ2-7	NA	CATSENLASGPYEQYF	TGTGCCACCAGTGAAAATCTGGCTAGCGGACCTTACGAGCAGTACTTC
TRBV7-9	NA	TRBJ2-6	NA	CASTLTRRSGANVLTF	TGTGCCAGCACCCTAACCAGGAGGTCTGGGGCCAACGTCCTGACTTTC
TRBV6-5	NA	TRBJ2-5	NA	CASSYSGGVQETQYF	TGTGCCAGCAGTTACTCAGGGGGAGTCCAAGAGACCCAGTACTTC
TRBV18	TRBD1	TRBJ1-2	NA	CASSPGRQGEGYGYTF	TGTGCCAGCTCACCAGGGCGACAGGGGGAAGGCTATGGCTACACCTTC
TRBV2	NA	TRBJ1-1	NA	CASSGGVLTEAFF	TGTGCCAGCAGTGGGGGGGTTCTCACTGAAGCTTTCTTT
TRBV7-9	TRBD2	TRBJ2-1	NA	CASSLVRLAYNEQFF	TGTGCCAGCAGCTTAGTAAGACTAGCTTACAATGAGCAGTTCTTC
TRBV9	NA	TRBJ1-2	NA	CASSVDPREAYGYTF	TGTGCCAGCAGCGTAGACCCTCGGGAGGCCTATGGCTACACCTTC
TRBV4-2	TRBD2	TRBJ2-3	NA	CASSQEGLAADTQYF	TGTGCCAGCAGCCAAGAGGGACTAGCTGCGGATACGCAGTATTTT